These 24 T cell receptor beta chains were sequenced from one sample in a study of T cell repertoires in cytomegalovirus infection. From the reads, TCRdb called clonotypes with MiXCR, one entry per CDR3 protein. Here the sample spans 750,000 to 900,000 distinct CDR3 sequences, roughly 29% being singletons. The antigens of these receptors remain unknown. Sequenced material: cultured CD8+ T cells from PBMCs, taken from culture after CMV antigen stimulation. The receptors were sampled from a human donor in good health (CMV status not recorded). Some clones in this sample may be carry-over from other donors' samples.

At least ten counts were recorded for this clonotype. The chain carries TRBV6-2 or TRBV6-3 and TRBJ1-2, with 8 bases identical to TRBD1. The V and J ends lost 2 bases and 7 bases, in that order; junction bases with no gene match: 15. This CDR3 is built from 17 residues. The germline gives CDR1 MNHEY, CDR2 SVGEGT. Here the CDR3 reads CASSYHPGQEVSGGYTF. The CDR3 nucleotides are TGTGCCAGCAGTTACCACCCGGGACAGGAGGTTTCGGGTGGCTACACCTTC.

The chain recombines TRBV19 with TRBJ1-1, with a tentative D call TRBD1 (5 bases). The CDR3 runs 16 residues. V lost 3 bases and J 0 bases, leaving 14 bases between the germline ends. The germline gives CDR1 LNHDA, CDR2 SQIVND (reference sequence). In DNA form, the CDR3 reads TGTGCCAGTAGTATGGGACCCTCCGGGCTGAACACTGAAGCTTTCTTT. Translation: CASSMGPSGLNTEAFF.

V usage is TRBV4-2 and J usage is TRBJ1-1; 10 bases agree with TRBD1. This CDR3 is 17 amino acids long. Per germline, CDR1 LGHNA and CDR2 YNFKEQ. Trimming took 2 bases from V and 3 from J; bases not matched to a gene: 9. The CDR3: CASSQLTGGALHTEAFF. In DNA form, the CDR3 reads TGTGCCAGCAGCCAACTGACAGGGGGCGCATTACACACTGAAGCTTTCTTT.

This clonotype showed up just a few times. V usage is TRBV5-1 and J usage is TRBJ2-4; 10 bases align to TRBD1. The CDR3 loop spans 17 amino acids. After removal of 3 bases from V and 4 bases from J, the junction contained 10 bases not matched to a gene. Per the germline V gene, CDR1 is SGHRS and CDR2 is YFSETQ. The CDR3 is CASSSYRDRGSKNIQYF. CDR3 coding DNA: TGCGCCAGCAGCTCGTACCGGGACAGGGGTTCAAAAAACATTCAGTACTTC. Combining the CDR3 with reference TRBV5-1 and TRBJ2-4 gives the whole variable domain KAGVTQTPRYLIKTRGQQVTLSCSPISGHRSVSWYQQTPGQGLQFLFEYFSETQRNKGNFPGRFSGRQFSNSRSEMNVSTLELGDSALYLCASSSYRDRGSKNIQYFGAGTRLSVL.

This chain connects TRBV7-6 to TRBJ2-5; a weak D match, TRBD2 (6 bases). Per germline, CDR1 SGHVS and CDR2 FNYEAQ. CDR3 size: 14 residues. The V and J ends lost 9 bases and 4 bases respectively, with 18 bases between them. CDR3 in DNA: TGTGCCAGTTCGAACGGGGGTTTGGGAGAGACCCAGTACTTC. It is translated as CASSNGGLGETQYF.

V and J are TRBV7-2 and TRBJ1-1; D gene unclear. CDR1 is SGHTA and CDR2 is FQGNSA in the germline V gene. This CDR3 spans 18 amino acids. With 1 base removed from V and 5 bases from J, the gap between germline ends came to 23 bases. In DNA form, the CDR3 reads TGTGCCAGCAGCTTAGGTCGGTGGAGGACTAAGTCGATAACTGAAGCTTTCTTT. Translated: CASSLGRWRTKSITEAFF. The full variable domain, rest sourced from reference TRBV7-2 and TRBJ1-1, is GAGVSQSPSNKVTEKGKDVELRCDPISGHTALYWYRQSLGQGLEFLIYFQGNSAPDKSGLPSDRFSAERTGGSVSTLTIQRTQQEDSAVYLCASSLGRWRTKSITEAFFGQGTRLTVV.

The chain is built from TRBV6-5 and TRBJ1-1; 7 positions match TRBD1. The trim removed 2 bases at V and 6 bases at J, leaving 6 bases unmatched. This CDR3 has 14 residues. Germline assignment: CDR1 MNHEY and CDR2 SVGAGI. CDR3 loop: CASSYPGGDPEAFF. The CDR3 DNA is TGTGCCAGCAGTTACCCAGGGGGGGATCCTGAAGCTTTCTTT.

This clonotype was seen a few times. The chain employs TRBV6-6 and TRBJ2-1; 9 nucleotides line up with TRBD1. The CDR3 has 14 amino acids. V dropped 0 bases and J dropped 10; count of bases not matched to a gene: 4. Germline CDR1 MNHNY, CDR2 SVGAGI (reference sequence). As DNA, the CDR3 is TGTGCCAGCAGTTACTCGGGACAGGGAGACGAGCAGTTCTTC. It is translated as CASSYSGQGDEQFF.

The rearrangement links TRBV7-6 to TRBJ2-5; D might be TRBD1 or TRBD2, each matching 5 bases. From germline, CDR1 is SGHVS and CDR2 FNYEAQ. The CDR3 length is 16 residues. Trimming removed 4 bases from V and 2 bases from J, with 17 bases in between. CDR3 in amino acids: CASSSRDPRFQETQYF. CDR3 in DNA: TGTGCCAGCAGCTCCAGGGACCCGCGATTTCAAGAGACCCAGTACTTC.

This chain uses TRBV12-3 or TRBV12-4 with TRBJ2-3; D not certain. V was cut by 8 bases and J by 2 bases, with 17 bases left in between. CDR3 length: 15 residues. The CDR3 is CASGSPFPDTDTQYF. CDR3 DNA sequence: TGTGCCAGCGGTTCCCCCTTCCCAGACACAGATACGCAGTATTTT.

This clonotype has a handful of counts. The chain recombines TRBV25-1 with TRBJ2-7, with D unresolved. The CDR3 spans 14 residues. CDR1 is MGHDK and CDR2 is SYGVNS in the germline V gene. V lost 0 bases and J 7 bases, leaving 13 bases between the germline ends. CDR3: CASSEYFPIGEQYF. CDR3 nucleotides: TGTGCCAGCAGTGAATATTTCCCGATTGGGGAGCAGTACTTC.

This clonotype appeared a few times. This chain connects TRBV12-3 or TRBV12-4 to TRBJ2-2; no definite D call. This CDR3 has 11 amino acids. Trimming removed 7 bases from V and 10 bases from J, with 10 bases in between. The CDR3 reads CASTSTSELFF. In nucleotides, the CDR3 is TGTGCCAGCACCTCAACTTCGGAGCTGTTTTTT.

This clonotype was seen repeatedly, ten times or more. This chain joins TRBV11-2 and TRBJ2-3, with 8 bases matching TRBD1. Germline CDR1 reads SGHAT; CDR2 reads FQNNGV. This CDR3 region has 14 residues. Trimming removed 5 bases from V and 5 bases from J; junction bases left unmatched: 6. The CDR3 sequence: CASSGPGGQDTQYF. The CDR3, as DNA: TGTGCCAGCAGCGGTCCAGGGGGCCAAGATACGCAGTATTTT.

CDR3 nucleotide sequence: TGTGCCAGCTCACCACCTTATGAAGAACAGGGGGCTCACAATGAGCAGTTCTTC. Protein product: CASSPPYEEQGAHNEQFF. This sequence joins TRBV18 and TRBJ2-1, with 9 bases identical to TRBD1. Trimming took 0 bases from V and 5 from J; bases not matched to a gene: 11. Germline CDR1 is KGHSH and CDR2 is LQKENI. The CDR3 spans 18 residues. The complete variable domain, with remaining parts taken from reference TRBV18 and TRBJ2-1, reads NAGVMQNPRHLVRRRGQEARLRCSPMKGHSHVYWYRQLPEEGLKFMVYLQKENIIDESGMPKERFSAEFPKEGPSILRIQQVVRGDSAAYFCASSPPYEEQGAHNEQFFGPGTRLTVL.

In this sample, this clonotype turned up many times. The CDR3, as DNA: TGTGCCATCGATTACAGGGGTAGCGGGGAGCTGTTTTTT. It specifies CAIDYRGSGELFF. The chain is built from TRBV7-6 and TRBJ2-2, with 7 bases fitting TRBD1. J was trimmed by 7 bases and V by 10 bases; bases with no gene match: 9. In germline, CDR1 is SGHVS, CDR2 FNYEAQ. The CDR3 sequence is 13 residues long.

This sequence joins TRBV12-3 or TRBV12-4 and TRBJ1-1, with TRBD1 matching over 9 bases. This CDR3 is built from 12 residues. Trimming removed 3 bases from V and 11 bases from J; junction bases left unmatched: 4. The CDR3 protein is CASSFATGGAFF. The CDR3 DNA sequence: TGTGCCAGCAGTTTTGCGACAGGGGGGGCTTTCTTT.

This clonotype was seen only a few times. The CDR3 sequence: CASSHRAGYGYTF. In nucleotides, the CDR3 is TGTGCCAGCAGTCACCGGGCAGGCTATGGCTACACCTTC. This sequence joins TRBV12-3 or TRBV12-4 and TRBJ1-2; D gene ambiguous. V was pared by 5 bases and J by 4 bases, with 11 bases between. CDR3 length: 13 residues.

There are a few counts of this clonotype. The chain recombines TRBV6-5 with TRBJ1-1; D not certain. The CDR3 has 14 residues. Germline CDR1 MNHEY, CDR2 SVGAGI. The germline V and J ends were trimmed by 7 bases and 0 bases, with 12 bases remaining between them. This chain's CDR3 is CASTQDGLNTEAFF. DNA of the CDR3: TGTGCCAGCACTCAGGACGGCCTGAACACTGAAGCTTTCTTT.

In this sample, this clonotype turned up a few times. This chain connects TRBV4-1 to TRBJ2-1, with D tentatively TRBD1 (6 bases). CDR3 length: 16 residues. Trimming took 1 base from V and 4 from J, leaving 14 bases between them. CDR1 MGHRA and CDR2 YSYEKL come from the germline V gene. The DNA for the CDR3 is TGCGCCAGCAGCCAAGTGGGGGACGACAGGTACAATGAGCAGTTCTTC. Translation: CASSQVGDDRYNEQFF.

The rearrangement uses TRBV27 and TRBJ2-1; TRBD2 matches at 13 bases. The CDR3 contains 15 residues. Germline loops: CDR1 MNHEY, CDR2 SMNVEV (reference sequence). V lost 6 bases and J lost 3; bases outside the gene matches: 2. CDR3 sequence reads: CASRLAGGLYNEQFF. DNA for the CDR3: TGTGCCAGCAGACTAGCGGGGGGGCTCTACAATGAGCAGTTCTTC.

V gene TRBV7-9 combines with J gene TRBJ2-5; TRBD2 aligns across 7 bases. After removal of 3 bases from V and 1 base from J, the junction contained 8 bases not matched to a gene. The CDR3 has 16 amino acids. Germline-derived CDR1 and CDR2 are SEHNR and FQNEAQ (reference sequence). This chain's CDR3 is CASSFFGGGFQETQYF. The CDR3 DNA is TGTGCCAGCAGCTTCTTTGGCGGGGGATTCCAAGAGACCCAGTACTTC.

The gene calls are TRBV3-1 and TRBJ2-2, with 11 positions matching TRBD2. This CDR3 region has 18 residues. CDR1 is LGHDT, CDR2 YNNKEL, per germline (reference sequence). The V segment lost 0 bases and the J segment 0 bases; nucleotides outside the gene matches: 3. CDR3 nucleotides: TGTGCCAGCAGCCAAGATCTAGCGGGGGGTGCGAACACCGGGGAGCTGTTTTTT. Encoded protein: CASSQDLAGGANTGELFF.

This rearrangement joins TRBV7-9 to TRBJ1-1; D remains ambiguous. V was clipped by 5 bases and J by 6 bases, with 10 bases between them. From germline, CDR1 is SEHNR and CDR2 FQNEAQ (reference sequence). The CDR3 has 12 amino acids. As DNA, the CDR3 is TGTGCCAGCAGCCCCGGTAGTTCTGAAGCTTTCTTT. This encodes CASSPGSSEAFF.

The CDR3 region is CASSLETSGGINYNNEQFF. CDR3 nucleotides: TGTGCCAGCAGCTTGGAAACTAGCGGGGGGATAAATTATAACAATGAGCAGTTCTTC. The J gene is TRBJ2-1, the V gene TRBV7-3; 12 positions agree with TRBD2. With V trimmed by 3 bases and J by 5 bases, 14 bases remained unmatched. The germline gives CDR1 SGHTA, CDR2 FQGTGA. This CDR3 comprises 19 residues.